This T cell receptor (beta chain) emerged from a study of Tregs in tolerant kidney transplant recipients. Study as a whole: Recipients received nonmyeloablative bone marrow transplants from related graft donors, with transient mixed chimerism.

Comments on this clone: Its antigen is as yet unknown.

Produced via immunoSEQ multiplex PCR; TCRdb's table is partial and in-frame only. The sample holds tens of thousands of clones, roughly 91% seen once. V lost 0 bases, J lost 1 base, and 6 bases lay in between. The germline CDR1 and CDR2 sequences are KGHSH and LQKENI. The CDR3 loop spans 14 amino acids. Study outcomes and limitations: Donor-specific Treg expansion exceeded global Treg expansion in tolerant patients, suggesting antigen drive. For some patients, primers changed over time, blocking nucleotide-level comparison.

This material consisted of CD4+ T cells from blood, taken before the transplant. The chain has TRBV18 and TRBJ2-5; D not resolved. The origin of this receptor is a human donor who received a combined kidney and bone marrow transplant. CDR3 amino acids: CASSPPSPQETQYF. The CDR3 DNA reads TGTGCCAGCTCACCACCAAGCCCCCAAGAGACCCAGTACTTC.